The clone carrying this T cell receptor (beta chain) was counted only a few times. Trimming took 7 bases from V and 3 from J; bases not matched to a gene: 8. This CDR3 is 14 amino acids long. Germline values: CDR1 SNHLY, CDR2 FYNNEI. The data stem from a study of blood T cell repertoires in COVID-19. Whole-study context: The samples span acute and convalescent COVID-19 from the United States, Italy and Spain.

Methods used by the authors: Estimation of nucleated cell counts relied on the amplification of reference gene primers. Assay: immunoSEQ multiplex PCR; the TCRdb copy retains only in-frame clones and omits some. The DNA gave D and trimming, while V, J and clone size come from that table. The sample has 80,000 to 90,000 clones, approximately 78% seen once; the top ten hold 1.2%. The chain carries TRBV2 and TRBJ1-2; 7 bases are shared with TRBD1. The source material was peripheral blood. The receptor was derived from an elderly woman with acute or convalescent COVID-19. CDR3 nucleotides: TGTGCCAGCACCGAGAAGGGGGCTGACTATGGCTACACCTTC. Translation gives CASTEKGADYGYTF. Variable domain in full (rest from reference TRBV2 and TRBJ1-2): EPEVTQTPSHQVTQMGQEVILRCVPISNHLYFYWYRQILGQKVEFLVSFYNNEISEKSEIFDDQFSVERPDGSNFTLKIRSTKLEDSAMYFCASTEKGADYGYTFGSGTRLTVV.